Listed below are T cell receptor beta chains from one sample, sequenced in a study of shared clonotypes between healthy human individuals. Profiling relied on immunoSEQ multiplex PCR, and the TCRdb table lists in-frame clones only, not all of them. The data contain 1.5 million to 2.5 million clones, approximately 94% of them singletons. The sample consisted of naive CD8+ T cells sorted from blood. Source of these receptors: a man younger than 35 in good health. Each CDR3 is given with its conserved first and last residue.

TRBJ2-7,TRBV7-8,CASSPSPGGGSYEQYF
TRBJ2-7,TRBV27,CASSLMTGGYEQYF
TRBJ2-7,TRBV6-5,CASSYSAGTRTYEQYF
TRBJ1-2,TRBV27,CASSPLGDRLGYGYTF
TRBJ2-5,TRBV7-8,CASSLRLAGAVETQYF
TRBJ2-5,TRBV27,CASTRAGAGETQYF
TRBJ2-2,TRBV5-4,CASSPGTSGYANTGELFF
TRBJ2-7,TRBV10-1,CASSDQLSYEQYF
TRBJ1-1,TRBV28,CASSTLGGGSEAFF
TRBJ2-7,TRBV7-9,CASSESRRGGDEQYF
TRBJ2-1,TRBV7-9,CASSLAGLSYNEQFF
TRBJ2-7,TRBV5-8,CATLRDSLYEQYF
TRBJ2-5,TRBV7-9,CASSSTGLAAETQYF
TRBJ2-7,TRBV7-9,CASSATSLEQYF
TRBJ2-3,TRBV5-1,CASSVEASSTDTQYF
TRBJ2-1,TRBV6-1,CASSDWVSSYNEQFF
TRBJ2-7,TRBV10-3,CAISESGGLANEQYF
TRBJ2-3,TRBV9,CASNGGLTSTDTQYF
TRBJ1-1,TRBV30,CAWSVFLMNTEAFF
TRBJ2-3,TRBV9,CASSVDEGLDTQYF
TRBJ1-1,TRBV4-1,CASSQAPGGTEAFF
TRBJ2-3,TRBV27,CASSLSPGTSTDTQYF
TRBJ2-5,TRBV5-1,CASSLYGAKETQYF
TRBJ2-2,TRBV5-1,CAPKGERPPGELFF
TRBJ2-7,TRBV29-1,CSVAAAGGYNEQYF
TRBJ2-2,TRBV5-4,CASSLVDSETPGELFF
TRBJ2-3,TRBV10-2,CASSVTGTSGSPQYF
TRBJ1-2,TRBV30,CAWSTTGVEGYTF
TRBJ1-2,TRBV11-2,CASSSPGLSYGYTF
TRBJ2-5,TRBV29-1,CSVEDPGTARETQYF
TRBJ2-7,TRBV15,CATSRQGPYEQYF
TRBJ2-3,TRBV14,CASSQVGSGVTIPTDTQYF
TRBJ2-7,TRBV6-5,CASSYSGGTSYEQYF
TRBJ2-7,TRBV28,CASSTVYWGTNEQYF
TRBJ1-5,TRBV9,CASSVAGGPEPQHF
TRBJ1-5,TRBV28,CASRESGLEIVPQHF
TRBJ2-7,TRBV6-6,CASSYSREQYF
TRBJ2-7,TRBV2,CASSPAGQSSYEQYF
TRBJ2-1,TRBV5-5,CASSSGHLDEQFF
TRBJ2-5,TRBV9,CASSPDPSGETQYF
TRBJ2-2,TRBV7-9,CASRFQQQDTGELFF
TRBJ1-2,TRBV25-1,CASHGGFLYGYTF
TRBJ2-2,TRBV5-4,CASSALLTGELFF
TRBJ1-1,TRBV7-9,CASSSTGTVNTEAFF
TRBJ2-3,TRBV4-1,CASSPQERGVDTQYF
TRBJ2-7,TRBV7-9,CASSAAVSGTYYEQYF
TRBJ2-7,TRBV9,CASSLDGSFSYEQYF
TRBJ2-7,TRBV7-9,CASSLGGLASEQYF
TRBJ2-5,TRBV7-8,CASSASMAGGPVETQYF
TRBJ2-7,TRBV29-1,CSVVAGGSYEQYF
TRBJ2-2,TRBV10-3,CAISEASNTGELFF
TRBJ1-1,TRBV7-6,CASTRTRGDTEAFF
TRBJ2-1,TRBV28,CASSLGQEGGAYNEQFF